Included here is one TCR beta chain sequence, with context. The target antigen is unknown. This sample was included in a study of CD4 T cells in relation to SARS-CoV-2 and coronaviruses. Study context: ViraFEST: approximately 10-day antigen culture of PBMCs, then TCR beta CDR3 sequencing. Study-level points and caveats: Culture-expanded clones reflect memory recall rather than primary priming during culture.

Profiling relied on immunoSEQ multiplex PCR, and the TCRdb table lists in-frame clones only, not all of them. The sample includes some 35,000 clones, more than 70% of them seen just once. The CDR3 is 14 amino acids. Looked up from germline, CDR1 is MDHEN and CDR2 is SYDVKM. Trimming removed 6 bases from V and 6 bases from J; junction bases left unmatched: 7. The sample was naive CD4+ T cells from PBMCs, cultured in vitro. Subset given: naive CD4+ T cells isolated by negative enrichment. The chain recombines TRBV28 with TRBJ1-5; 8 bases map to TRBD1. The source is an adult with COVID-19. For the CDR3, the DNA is TGTGCCAGCAGGGGGACAGGTGTGTCTCAGCCCCAGCATTTT. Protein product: CASRGTGVSQPQHF.